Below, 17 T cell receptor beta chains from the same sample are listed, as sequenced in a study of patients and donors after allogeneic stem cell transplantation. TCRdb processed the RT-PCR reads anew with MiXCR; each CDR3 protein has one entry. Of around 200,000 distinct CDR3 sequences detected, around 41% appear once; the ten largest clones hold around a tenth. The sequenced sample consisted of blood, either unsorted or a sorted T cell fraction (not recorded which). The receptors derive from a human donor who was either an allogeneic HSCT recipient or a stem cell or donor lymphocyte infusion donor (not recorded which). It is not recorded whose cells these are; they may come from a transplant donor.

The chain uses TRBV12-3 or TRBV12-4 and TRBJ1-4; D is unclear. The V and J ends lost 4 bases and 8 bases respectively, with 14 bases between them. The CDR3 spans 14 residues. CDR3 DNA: TGTGCCAGCAGTTCCTTGGACCTGGACGAAAAACTGTTTTTT. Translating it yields CASSSLDLDEKLFF.

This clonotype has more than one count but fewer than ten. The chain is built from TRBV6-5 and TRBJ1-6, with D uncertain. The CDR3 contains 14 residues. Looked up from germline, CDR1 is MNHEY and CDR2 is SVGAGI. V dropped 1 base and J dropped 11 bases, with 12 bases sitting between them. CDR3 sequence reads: CASSYFGERAPLHF. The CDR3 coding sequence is TGTGCCAGCAGTTACTTTGGGGAGCGCGCACCCCTCCACTTT.

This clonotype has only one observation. The CDR3 DNA sequence: TGTGCCATCAGTGACCCGGGACGGATGAACACTGAAGCTTTCTTT. It encodes CAISDPGRMNTEAFF. The chain uses TRBV10-3 and TRBJ1-1; D is perhaps TRBD1 (5 bases). CDR3 length: 15 amino acids. Per the germline V gene, CDR1 is ENHRY and CDR2 is SYGVKD. Trimming took 3 bases from V and 0 from J, leaving 11 bases between them.

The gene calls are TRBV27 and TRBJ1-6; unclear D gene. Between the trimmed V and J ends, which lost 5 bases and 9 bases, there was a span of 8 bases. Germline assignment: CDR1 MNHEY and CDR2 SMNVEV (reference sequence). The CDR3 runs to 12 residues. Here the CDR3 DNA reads TGTGCCAGCAGTCGGCCGGGTTCACCCCTCCACTTT. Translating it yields CASSRPGSPLHF.

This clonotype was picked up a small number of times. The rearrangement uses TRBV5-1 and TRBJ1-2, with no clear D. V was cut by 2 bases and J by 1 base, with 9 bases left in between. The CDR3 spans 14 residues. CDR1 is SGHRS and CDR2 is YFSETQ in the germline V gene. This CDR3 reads CASSFGRHNYGYTF. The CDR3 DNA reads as TGCGCCAGCAGCTTCGGCAGACATAACTATGGCTACACCTTC. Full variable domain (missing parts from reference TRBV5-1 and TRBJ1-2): KAGVTQTPRYLIKTRGQQVTLSCSPISGHRSVSWYQQTPGQGLQFLFEYFSETQRNKGNFPGRFSGRQFSNSRSEMNVSTLELGDSALYLCASSFGRHNYGYTFGSGTRLTVV.

CDR3 in amino acids: CASSPYRVTNEKLFF. CDR3 nucleotides: TGTGCCAGCAGTCCCTACAGGGTTACTAATGAAAAACTGTTTTTT. The rearrangement joins TRBV25-1 to TRBJ1-4; a weak D match, TRBD1 (6 bases). Trimming removed 5 bases at V and 2 bases at J, with 12 bases between. Per germline, CDR1 MGHDK and CDR2 SYGVNS. This CDR3 is built from 15 residues.

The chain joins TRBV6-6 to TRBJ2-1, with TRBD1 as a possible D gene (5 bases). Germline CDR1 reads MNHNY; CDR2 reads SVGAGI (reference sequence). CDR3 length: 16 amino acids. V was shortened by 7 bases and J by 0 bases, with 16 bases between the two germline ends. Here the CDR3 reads CASTSTRDFSYNEQFF. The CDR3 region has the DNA TGTGCCAGCACCTCCACCAGGGATTTCTCCTACAATGAGCAGTTCTTC.

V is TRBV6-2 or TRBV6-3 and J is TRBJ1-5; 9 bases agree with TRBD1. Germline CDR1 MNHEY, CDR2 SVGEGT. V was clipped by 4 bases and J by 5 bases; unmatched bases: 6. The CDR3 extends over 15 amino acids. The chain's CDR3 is CASSFLQGADQPQHF. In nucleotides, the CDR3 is TGTGCCAGCAGTTTTCTACAGGGGGCCGATCAGCCCCAGCATTTT.

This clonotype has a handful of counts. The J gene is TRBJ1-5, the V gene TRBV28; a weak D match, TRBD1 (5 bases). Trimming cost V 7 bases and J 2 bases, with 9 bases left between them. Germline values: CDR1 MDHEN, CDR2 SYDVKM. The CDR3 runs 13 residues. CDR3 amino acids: CASTVGRNQPQHF. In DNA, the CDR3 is TGTGCCAGCACAGTGGGGCGCAATCAGCCCCAGCATTTT.

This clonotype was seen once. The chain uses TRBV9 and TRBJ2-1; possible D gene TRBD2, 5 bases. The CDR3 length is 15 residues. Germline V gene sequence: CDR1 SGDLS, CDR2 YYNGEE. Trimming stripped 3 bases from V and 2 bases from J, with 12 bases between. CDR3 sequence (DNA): TGTGCCAGCAGCGCCGAGGGCGTACCCTACAATGAGCAGTTCTTC. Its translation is CASSAEGVPYNEQFF.

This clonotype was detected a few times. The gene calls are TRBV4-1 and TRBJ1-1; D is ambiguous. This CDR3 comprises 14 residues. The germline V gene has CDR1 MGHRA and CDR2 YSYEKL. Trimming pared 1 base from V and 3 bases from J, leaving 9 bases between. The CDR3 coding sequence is TGCGCCAGCAGCCAAGGCAGAGCTTACACTGAAGCTTTCTTT. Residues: CASSQGRAYTEAFF.

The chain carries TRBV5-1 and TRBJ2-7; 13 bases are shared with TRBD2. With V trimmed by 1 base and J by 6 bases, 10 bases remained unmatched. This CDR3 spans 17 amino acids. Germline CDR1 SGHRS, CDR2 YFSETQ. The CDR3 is CASSLRHGTSGVGEQYF. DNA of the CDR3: TGCGCCAGCAGCTTGCGACACGGGACTAGCGGGGTCGGCGAGCAGTACTTC.

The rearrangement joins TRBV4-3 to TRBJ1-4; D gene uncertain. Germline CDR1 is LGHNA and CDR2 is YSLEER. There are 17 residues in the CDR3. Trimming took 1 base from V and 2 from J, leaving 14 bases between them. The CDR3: CASSQGLNSLTNEKLFF. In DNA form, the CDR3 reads TGCGCCAGCAGCCAAGGCCTGAACAGTCTTACTAATGAAAAACTGTTTTTT.

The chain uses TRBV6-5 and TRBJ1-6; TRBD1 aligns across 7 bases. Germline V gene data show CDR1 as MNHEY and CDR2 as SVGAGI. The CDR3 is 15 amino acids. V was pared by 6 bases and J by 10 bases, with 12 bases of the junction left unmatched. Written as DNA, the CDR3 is TGTGCCAGCAGCCGACAGGGTAGAATTGGATCACCCCTCCACTTT. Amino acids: CASSRQGRIGSPLHF.

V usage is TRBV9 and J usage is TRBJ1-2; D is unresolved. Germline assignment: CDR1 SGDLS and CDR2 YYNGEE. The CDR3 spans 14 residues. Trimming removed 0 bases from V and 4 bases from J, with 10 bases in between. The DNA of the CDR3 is TGTGCCAGCAGCGTAGAGGGTCCCCCCTATGGCTACACCTTC. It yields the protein CASSVEGPPYGYTF.

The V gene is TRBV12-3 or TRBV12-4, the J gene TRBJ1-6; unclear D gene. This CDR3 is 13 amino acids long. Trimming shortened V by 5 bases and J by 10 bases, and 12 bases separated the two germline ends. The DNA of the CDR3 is TGTGCCAGCAGTAGAAAGGGATTATCACCCCTCCACTTT. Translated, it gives CASSRKGLSPLHF.

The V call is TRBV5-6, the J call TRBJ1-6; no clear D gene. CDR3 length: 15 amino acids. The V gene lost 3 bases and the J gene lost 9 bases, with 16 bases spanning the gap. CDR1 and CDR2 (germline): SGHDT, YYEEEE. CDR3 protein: CASSSAARRVSPLHF. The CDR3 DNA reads TGTGCCAGCAGCTCGGCTGCTCGGAGAGTTTCACCCCTCCACTTT. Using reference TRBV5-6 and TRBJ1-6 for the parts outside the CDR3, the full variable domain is DAGVTQSPTHLIKTRGQQVTLRCSPKSGHDTVSWYQQALGQGPQFIFQYYEEEERQRGNFPDRFSGHQFPNYSSELNVNALLLGDSALYLCASSSAARRVSPLHFGNGTRLTVT.